A single sample is the source of the 26 T cell receptor beta chains below, sequenced in a study of cytomegalovirus exposure and HLA in healthy donors. The primer mix had 60 Vbeta and 13 Jbeta primers. Sequenced by immunoSEQ multiplex PCR; TCRdb stores in-frame clones only, minus some. This sample yields approximately 120,000 clones, of which roughly 76% are seen a single time; approximately 12% belongs to the top ten. Sequenced: PBMCs. The receptors originated from a woman aged 40 to 50 in good health and CMV-seropositive.

This clone came up once. V gene TRBV30 combines with J gene TRBJ1-2; D is ambiguous. The V end was cut by 2 bases, the J end by 6 bases, with 16 bases between. CDR1 and CDR2 from the germline V gene are GTSNPN and SVGIG (reference sequence). The CDR3 has 14 residues. This CDR3 is CAWSITGEGDGYTF. The CDR3 nucleotides are TGTGCCTGGAGTATTACCGGGGAAGGAGATGGCTACACCTTC.

Worth noting for this clone: The junction does not match germline at one end; this may be a read error. The chain uses TRBV6-5 and TRBJ1-1; D remains unclear. This CDR3 comprises 13 residues. Germline V gene lookup returns CDR1 MNHEY and CDR2 SVGAGI. The chain's CDR3 is CASRMRENAEAFF. CDR3 in DNA: TGTGCCAGCAGAATGAGGGAGAACGCTGAAGCTTTCTTT.

V is TRBV5-1 and J is TRBJ2-3; TRBD2 agrees at 10 bases. V lost 0 bases and J lost 4; bases outside the gene matches: 8. CDR1 SGHRS and CDR2 YFSETQ come from the germline V gene. The CDR3 extends over 17 amino acids. CDR3 in amino acids: CASSLGVAGGGSDTQYF. The CDR3 nucleotides read TGCGCCAGCAGCTTGGGTGTAGCGGGGGGAGGTTCAGATACGCAGTATTTT.

This chain links TRBV6-1 with TRBJ2-2; 8 bases map to TRBD1. Unmatched junction bases numbered 11, after V lost 1 base and J lost 7 bases. The CDR3 runs 17 residues. The V gene's germline CDR1 is MNHNS and CDR2 SASEGT. Here the CDR3 reads CASSEVGAGGRVGELFF. DNA for the CDR3: TGTGCCAGCAGTGAAGTAGGGGCAGGGGGCCGGGTCGGGGAGCTGTTTTTT.

Written as DNA, the CDR3 is TGTGCCACCAGGACTAGCGGGACAGATACGCAGTATTTT. This sequence encodes CATRTSGTDTQYF. This chain connects TRBV15 to TRBJ2-3; 10 positions agree with TRBD2. The CDR3 is made up of 13 amino acids. Germline trimming cut 6 bases from V and 3 bases from J; bases unmatched to any gene: 0. Germline values: CDR1 LNHNV, CDR2 YYDKDF (reference sequence).

This rearrangement joins TRBV7-9 to TRBJ1-1; D is unresolved. V was cut by 1 base and J by 3 bases, with 9 bases left in between. The CDR3 contains 14 residues. Germline values: CDR1 SEHNR, CDR2 FQNEAQ (reference sequence). Here the CDR3 DNA reads TGTGCCAGCAGCTTAGGCGGGAGCTACACTGAAGCTTTCTTT. This codes for CASSLGGSYTEAFF.

V is TRBV18 and J is TRBJ2-1; no firm D call. The V and J ends lost 3 bases and 0 bases respectively, with 9 bases between them. Germline V gene data show CDR1 as KGHSH and CDR2 as LQKENI. This CDR3 comprises 15 residues. The DNA of the CDR3 is TGTGCCAGCTCACCCCCGCGAGGCTCCTACAATGAGCAGTTCTTC. Its translation: CASSPPRGSYNEQFF.

The DNA for the CDR3 is TGTGCCTGGAGTGTCACAGGGCGACAGCCCCAGCATTTT. Protein sequence: CAWSVTGRQPQHF. V and J are TRBV30 and TRBJ1-5; possibly TRBD1 for D (6 bases). Germline-derived CDR1 and CDR2 are GTSNPN and SVGIG (reference sequence). V lost 0 bases and J 7 bases, leaving 10 bases between the germline ends. The CDR3 runs 13 residues.

The genes are TRBV9 and TRBJ2-7, with 7 bases matching TRBD1. Germline assignment: CDR1 SGDLS and CDR2 YYNGEE. The CDR3 sequence is 15 residues long. V shed 3 bases, J shed 3 bases, and the junction held 9 bases outside the gene matches. For the CDR3, the DNA is TGTGCCAGCAGCGCCGAGGGGGCTGCTTTCTACGAGCAGTACTTC. Translated, it gives CASSAEGAAFYEQYF.

The chain employs TRBV9 and TRBJ1-2; no definite D call. CDR1 and CDR2 from the germline V gene are SGDLS and YYNGEE. V lost 4 bases, J lost 8 bases, and 15 bases lay in between. The CDR3 consists of 13 residues. The CDR3 here is CASSKTSPQGYTF. CDR3 DNA: TGTGCCAGCAGCAAAACAAGTCCCCAGGGCTACACCTTC.

This chain connects TRBV19 to TRBJ1-5; TRBD1 aligns across 8 bases. Germline-derived CDR1 and CDR2 are LNHDA and SQIVND (reference sequence). V lost 5 bases and J lost 3; bases outside the gene matches: 9. The CDR3 is made up of 16 amino acids. The CDR3 loop reads CASSDTGTGINQPQHF. For the CDR3, the DNA is TGTGCCAGTAGTGATACCGGGACAGGCATCAATCAGCCCCAGCATTTT.

This clone was seen many times. The genes are TRBV5-1 and TRBJ2-2, with D unresolved. The CDR3 is 15 residues long. Trimming stripped 3 bases from V and 5 bases from J, with 14 bases between. Germline V lookup: CDR1 SGHRS, CDR2 YFSETQ. CDR3 region: CASSWIGGSTGELFF. CDR3 nucleotides: TGCGCCAGCAGCTGGATTGGCGGTAGTACCGGGGAGCTGTTTTTT.

The V gene is TRBV18, the J gene TRBJ1-4; 8 bases line up with TRBD1. The V gene's germline CDR1 is KGHSH and CDR2 LQKENI. The CDR3 length is 19 residues. V dropped 4 bases and J dropped 2; count of bases not matched to a gene: 15. The CDR3, as DNA: TGTGCCAGCTCACAAACTATGTTTCAGGGGGCGGCTACTAATGAAAAACTGTTTTTT. Translated, it gives CASSQTMFQGAATNEKLFF.

The gene calls are TRBV7-9 and TRBJ2-7; D not resolved. CDR1 and CDR2 from the germline V gene are SEHNR and FQNEAQ (reference sequence). The CDR3 covers 14 residues. The V and J ends lost 5 bases and 5 bases respectively, with 16 bases between them. The CDR3 DNA sequence: TGTGCCAGCAGCCCGGGTCCCCAAGGCCACGAGCAGTACTTC. This gives the protein CASSPGPQGHEQYF.

The chain links TRBV5-1 to TRBJ2-1; D possibly corresponds to TRBD1 (6 bases). The V and J ends lost 2 bases and 3 bases respectively, with 9 bases between them. Germline V CDR1 and CDR2: SGHRS, YFSETQ. The CDR3 extends over 14 amino acids. CDR3 in DNA: TGCGCCAGCAGCTTCGGACAGATCTACAATGAGCAGTTCTTC. This gives the protein CASSFGQIYNEQFF.

The chain recombines TRBV14 with TRBJ2-7, with D perhaps matching TRBD2 (5 bases). Trimming cost V 5 bases and J 6 bases, with 20 bases left between them. Germline assignment: CDR1 SGHDN and CDR2 FVKESK. The CDR3 extends over 15 amino acids. The CDR3 spells CASSDYFPGAGEQYF. The CDR3 region has the DNA TGTGCCAGCAGCGACTATTTCCCTGGTGCCGGCGAGCAGTACTTC.

The chain joins TRBV2 to TRBJ2-5, with a possible D match to TRBD1 (6 bases). The CDR3 is 14 residues long. From germline, CDR1 is SNHLY and CDR2 FYNNEI. Trimming took off 6 bases at V and 1 base at J, with 12 bases between the two ends. CDR3 loop: CASSARTAQETQYF. Here the CDR3 DNA reads TGTGCCAGCAGCGCCAGGACAGCCCAAGAGACCCAGTACTTC.

The chain links TRBV30 to TRBJ1-1; no firm D call. The V and J ends lost 6 bases and 0 bases respectively, with 17 bases between them. CDR1 is GTSNPN, CDR2 SVGIG, per germline (reference sequence). The CDR3 loop spans 15 amino acids. CDR3 in amino acids: CACPARPPVNTEAFF. CDR3 nucleotide sequence: TGTGCCTGTCCCGCCCGCCCGCCAGTGAACACTGAAGCTTTCTTT.

This sequence joins TRBV5-1 and TRBJ2-5, with 13 nucleotides matching TRBD2. The CDR3 runs 16 residues. The ends lost 4 bases at V and 4 bases at J; junction bases unmatched: 7. The germline V gene has CDR1 SGHRS and CDR2 YFSETQ. The CDR3 region is CASSPGLAGRGETQYF. The CDR3 DNA sequence: TGCGCCAGCAGCCCGGGACTAGCGGGGAGAGGAGAGACCCAGTACTTC.

V is TRBV30 and J is TRBJ2-7; 7 nucleotides line up with TRBD1. The CDR3 is 13 amino acids. The V and J ends lost 2 bases and 3 bases, in that order; junction bases with no gene match: 4. CDR1 is GTSNPN, CDR2 SVGIG, per germline (reference sequence). CDR3 loop: CAWSLSGGYEQYF. The CDR3 DNA reads as TGTGCCTGGAGTCTCTCAGGGGGCTACGAGCAGTACTTC.

The chain links TRBV5-4 to TRBJ2-2; D is undetermined. The CDR3 is 15 amino acids. The V end lost 0 bases, the J end lost 1 base, and 7 bases lay between the germline ends. Per germline, CDR1 SGHNT and CDR2 YYREEE (reference sequence). CDR3 coding DNA: TGTGCCAGCAGCTTGGAGCCGGTGAACACCGGGGAGCTGTTTTTT. Translation: CASSLEPVNTGELFF.

This clone has only one observation. The gene calls are TRBV2 and TRBJ2-1; maybe TRBD2 (7 bases). Trimming took off 8 bases at V and 8 bases at J, with 22 bases between the two ends. The CDR3 runs to 15 residues. Germline V CDR1 and CDR2: SNHLY, FYNNEI. As DNA, the CDR3 is TGTGCCAGCCGCCGGGGGCGGGGAGGGGTCGATGAGCAGTTCTTC. This gives the protein CASRRGRGGVDEQFF. The full variable domain, with the rest looked up from reference TRBV2 and TRBJ2-1, is EPEVTQTPSHQVTQMGQEVILRCVPISNHLYFYWYRQILGQKVEFLVSFYNNEISEKSEIFDDQFSVERPDGSNFTLKIRSTKLEDSAMYFCASRRGRGGVDEQFFGPGTRLTVL.

CDR3 coding DNA: TGTGCCAGCAGCTTACGAACCGACAGCCGATTAGGGATGAACACTGAAGCTTTCTTT. Translation: CASSLRTDSRLGMNTEAFF. The J gene is TRBJ1-1, the V gene TRBV7-2; D might be TRBD1 (5 bases). In germline, CDR1 is SGHTA, CDR2 FQGNSA. The CDR3 spans 19 residues. The V and J ends lost 2 bases and 0 bases respectively, with 22 bases between them.

This rearrangement joins TRBV4-1 to TRBJ1-1, with D unresolved. The CDR3 spans 16 residues. Germline V CDR1 and CDR2: MGHRA, YSYEKL. Trimming cost V 2 bases and J 2 bases, with 15 bases left between them. DNA for the CDR3: TGCGCCAGCAGCCAAATTATCCTTACAAGAAACACTGAAGCTTTCTTT. Residues: CASSQIILTRNTEAFF.

The rearrangement joins TRBV6-6 to TRBJ1-5, with unresolved D. The ends were cut back, 6 bases at V and 4 bases at J, with 13 bases in the middle. This CDR3 has 14 amino acids. Germline V gene lookup returns CDR1 MNHNY and CDR2 SVGAGI (reference sequence). CDR3 nucleotide sequence: TGTGCCAGCAGCTCGGGGTTAAGGAATCAGCCCCAGCATTTT. Encoded protein: CASSSGLRNQPQHF.

This clone was seen a handful of times. The CDR3 DNA follows: TGTGCCAGTAGTGCGACAATTAACACTGAAGCTTTCTTT. Its protein is CASSATINTEAFF. The rearrangement links TRBV19 to TRBJ1-1, with D uncertain. Looked up from germline, CDR1 is LNHDA and CDR2 is SQIVND (reference sequence). The CDR3 extends over 13 amino acids. Trimming cost V 5 bases and J 2 bases, with 9 bases left between them. Based on the CDR3 plus reference TRBV19 and TRBJ1-1, the full variable domain is DGGITQSPKYLFRKEGQNVTLSCEQNLNHDAMYWYRQDPGQGLRLIYYSQIVNDFQKGDIAEGYSVSREKKESFPLTVTSAQKNPTAFYLCASSATINTEAFFGQGTRLTVV.